One T cell receptor (beta chain) is described in this entry. This clonotype was counted only a few times. This receptor's antigen is unknown. Qualities for individual bases were not recorded, and no much larger clone is one base off. Ficoll-Paque density gradient centrifugation was used to isolate PBMCs. These data belong to a study of T-cell memory formation after mild COVID-19 (dated by TCRdb to the early 2020s). About the full investigation: TCR sequence clusters from the two donors were largely donor specific. Two young, previously healthy adult volunteers, one female and one male, were included in the cohort. In two donors, T-cell clones that expanded and contracted after mild COVID-19 were tracked by sequencing TCRalpha and TCRbeta repertoires over time.

The cysteine opens and the phenylalanine closes a CDR3 of 16 amino acids. CDR3 DNA is the only sequence kept; it has 48 bases, read in frame from the first base. The germline ends are 19 bases apart after V is trimmed by 5 bases and J by 3 bases. The germline V gene gives CDR1 as SGHNT and CDR2 as YENEEA. Findings and caveats that apply to the study as a whole: Only a couple of mild cases were covered in the study, and larger cohorts including severe cases with pre-infection samples were considered necessary. Whether the second-wave clones peaking on day 37 were SARS-CoV-2 specific was not confirmed. Contracting CD4+ clones were found mainly in CM and EM memory subsets, while CD8+ clones were enriched in EMRA. Clones contracting from day 15 to 85 had balanced CD4/CD8 phenotypes, while a second wave expanding from day 15 to 37 was biased towards CD4+. Some responding clones were found in pre-infection memory, which suggests that pre-existing cross-reactive memory T cells took part in the SARS-CoV-2 response.

Sequenced using an Illumina NovaSeq 6000. cDNA libraries for TCRalpha and TCRbeta were prepared by 5'RACE using constant-segment primers, with sample barcodes and unique molecular identifiers added. RNA was extracted from every sample with Trizol reagent. The libraries were amplified in two PCR steps, and the second step added a second sample barcode and Illumina TruSeq adapters. Sequencing of libraries was performed on an Illumina NovaSeq with 2 x 150 bp paired-end reads. The authors' pipeline ran thus. The reads were demultiplexed and collapsed into UMI-guided consensus sequences using migec v1.2.7. With mixcr v2.1.11, UMI consensuses were aligned to TRA and TRB V and J templates and assembled into clonotypes. A clonotype was counted as expanded or contracted only if both edgeR and NoisET called the change significant, with noise models trained on biological replicates. For edgeR calls, the cutoffs were a false discovery rate-adjusted p below 0.01 and a log2 fold-change threshold of 1. As an exploratory analysis of dynamics, max-normalized trajectories of the 1000 most abundant clonotypes were examined with PCA combined with hierarchical clustering. Separately sequenced CD4+ and CD8+ repertoires were used to assign the CD4 or CD8 phenotype of responding clones. In-frame beta chains were kept once TCRdb had trimmed the public reads at Q25 with fastp and called clones with MiXCR. Each CDR3 protein gets just one entry, which takes the most common genes and DNA from the rows behind it. In this record, the V and J calls reflect TCRdb's handling and not the investigators' own analysis. This sample comprises roughly 510,000 distinct CDR3 sequences, 15% to 20% of them detected only once. The ten largest account for 8.1% of the sample.

The sequence was collected from an adult woman who had mild COVID-19 (a few samples of this study predate the infection). The sample titles of this study are shuffled in the database, so cell type and time point are left out; the donor was told from shared clones. The sequencing sample was made of PBMCs or a T cell subset sorted from them (not recorded which). The chain uses TRBV11-3 and TRBJ2-5; the D gene assignment is perhaps TRBD1 or TRBD2, with each matching 5 bases. The CDR3 corresponds to CASSKGQGTAEETQYF. The DNA reads TGTGCCAGCAGCAAAGGACAAGGGACCGCTGAAGAGACCCAGTACTTC.